These 10 T cell receptor beta chains came from one sample sequenced in a study of T cell clonality in common variable immunodeficiency. Profiling relied on immunoSEQ multiplex PCR, and the TCRdb table lists in-frame clones only, not all of them. Recorded here are 75,000 to 85,000 clones, none singletons. Sequencing used peripheral blood mononuclear cells. The origin of the receptors is a person aged 18-70 years in good health.

This clone was detected many times. The sequenced fragment ends 3 residues before the CDR3 boundary, so the rest is inferred from the germline J gene. The gene calls are TRBV3-1 (or the pseudogene TRBV3-2) and TRBJ2-3, with no clear D. The CDR3 totals 13 residues. CDR1 LGHDT and CDR2 YNNKEL come from the germline V gene (reference sequence). With 3 bases removed from V and 2 bases from J, the gap between germline ends came to 6 bases. CDR3 sequence reads: CASSHLNTDTQYF. The CDR3 DNA, read in part, is TGTGCCAGCAGCCACCTAAACACAGATACG.

This clone came up many times. The junction does not match germline at one end; this may be a read error. With the read ending 3 residues before the CDR3 end, the germline J gene is used to fill in that end. The chain recombines TRBV7-7 with TRBJ2-3; D remains ambiguous. Per germline, CDR1 SSHAT and CDR2 FNYEAQ (reference sequence). This CDR3 has 15 amino acids. The CDR3 is CASSFQATSTDTQYF. The CDR3 DNA, read in part, is TGTGCTAGCAGCTTTCAGGCAACTAGCACAGATACG.

This clone was seen many times. The read terminates 3 residues ahead of where the CDR3 ends, so the germline J gene completes it. The V and J genes are TRBV10-3 and TRBJ2-1, with a tentative D call TRBD2 (5 bases). CDR3 length: 15 residues. Germline-derived CDR1 and CDR2 are ENHRY and SYGVKD. The V and J ends lost 4 bases and 5 bases respectively, with 15 bases between them. The DNA read from the CDR3 is TGTGCCATCAGTGGGTCTAGCACGGTCCACAATGAG. It encodes CAISGSSTVHNE. The whole CDR3 sequence reads CAISGSSTVHNEQFF.

Only a few counts were recorded for this clone. This may be a read error, as it is one base from a much larger clone. The DNA ends 3 residues before the CDR3 does, and the rest of the CDR3 is filled in from the germline J gene. The chain has TRBV7-3 and TRBJ2-1; D not certain. The V gene's germline CDR1 is SGHTA and CDR2 FQGTGA. The CDR3 is 14 amino acids. Trimming took 4 bases from V and 3 from J, leaving 10 bases between them. CDR3 DNA, as far as it was read: TGTGCCAGCAGCTGGATTAGCCACTACAATGAG. Residues: CASSWISHYNE. The full CDR3 sequence reads CASSWISHYNEQFF.

In its sample, this clone was seen many times. The CDR3 is cut off 3 residues early in the read; its end comes from the germline J gene. The V gene is TRBV20-1, the J gene TRBJ2-5; TRBD2 matches 10 bases. This CDR3 spans 18 amino acids. In germline, CDR1 is DFQATT, CDR2 SNEGSKA (reference sequence). With V trimmed by 4 bases and J by 0 bases, 14 bases remained unmatched. Partial CDR3 DNA: TGCAGTGCTACCCCAATCGGGCTAGCGGGAGTTAACCAAGAGACC. This encodes CSATPIGLAGVNQET. The complete CDR3 protein is CSATPIGLAGVNQETQYF.

The sample holds many counts of this clone. The read terminates 3 residues ahead of where the CDR3 ends, so the germline J gene completes it. The V call is TRBV10-1, the J call TRBJ2-5; 11 nucleotides align to TRBD2. The germline gives CDR1 WNHNN, CDR2 SYGVQD (reference sequence). J gave up 2 bases and V 5 bases, and 4 bases lay outside the gene matches. The CDR3 is 15 residues long. The part of the CDR3 DNA that was read is TGCGCCAGCAGTTTACTAGCGGGAGATCAAGAGACC. This gives the protein CASSLLAGDQET. The entire CDR3 is CASSLLAGDQETQYF.

This clone was seen at least ten times. The read halts 3 residues ahead of the CDR3 end, with the missing end drawn from the germline J gene. The gene calls are TRBV18 and TRBJ2-7; perhaps TRBD1 as D (5 bases). V was shortened by 2 bases and J by 3 bases, with 11 bases between the two germline ends. Germline V CDR1 and CDR2: KGHSH, LQKENI. This CDR3 has 14 amino acids. The CDR3 DNA, read in part, is TGTGCCAGCTCACCAGGGGCAGAGAGCTACGAG. This sequence encodes CASSPGAESYE. The entire CDR3 reads CASSPGAESYEQYF.

At least ten counts were recorded for this clone. The DNA ends 3 residues before the CDR3 does, and the rest of the CDR3 is filled in from the germline J gene. The chain carries TRBV5-5 and TRBJ2-2; D may be TRBD2 (5 bases). The germline CDR1 and CDR2 sequences are SGHKS and YYEKEE (reference sequence). The V end lost 4 bases, the J end lost 3 bases, and 13 bases lay between the germline ends. The CDR3 consists of 15 residues. Partial CDR3 DNA: TGTGCCAGCAGCCCTAGGCCTAGCTACACCGGGGAG. This encodes CASSPRPSYTGE. The whole CDR3 sequence is CASSPRPSYTGELFF. Complete variable domain (other parts from reference TRBV5-5 and TRBJ2-2): DAGVTQSPTHLIKTRGQQVTLRCSPISGHKSVSWYQQVLGQGPQFIFQYYEKEERGRGNFPDRFSARQFPNYSSELNVNALLLGDSALYLCASSPRPSYTGELFFGEGSRLTVL.

In its sample, this clone was seen many times. The observed sequence ends 3 residues before the CDR3 terminus, with the missing tail filled in from the germline J gene. The rearrangement joins TRBV14 to TRBJ2-3, with D perhaps matching TRBD1 (5 bases). This CDR3 is 15 amino acids long. Germline CDR1 reads SGHDN; CDR2 reads FVKESK. V shed 2 bases and J shed 2 bases, with 11 bases lying between them. The CDR3 loop is CASSQFRAPTDTQYF. The sequenced CDR3 bases are TGTGCCAGCAGCCAATTCAGGGCCCCCACAGATACG.

This clone was counted at least ten times. The read terminates 3 residues ahead of where the CDR3 ends, so the germline J gene completes it. The chain is built from TRBV7-9 and TRBJ2-7; D remains ambiguous. Looked up from germline, CDR1 is SEHNR and CDR2 is FQNEAQ (reference sequence). V lost 5 bases, J lost 3 bases, and 17 bases lay in between. This CDR3 has 15 amino acids. CDR3 amino acids: CASSPRELTSYEQYF. The part of the CDR3 DNA that was read is TGTGCCAGCAGCCCACGAGAACTAACAAGCTACGAG.